This T cell receptor (beta chain) was documented in a study of tumor-infiltrating lymphocytes in primary liver carcinoma. The wider study: The tumors, T1-T3 N0M0 lesions, were about 4.2 to 11 cm across. The study's findings and limits: Tumor-adjacent and tumor-blood pairs shared less of their repertoires than tumor region pairs shared. Tumor top-250-clone fractions significantly exceeded those of blood (p = 0.039).

Starting material of 500 to 600 ng total RNA yielded TCR beta cDNA via a constant-region primer. Libraries covering TCR beta were generated through three nested multiplex PCR rounds (using a slightly modified ARM-PCR). The opening two PCR rounds, approximately 10 cycles each, paired TRBV1-TRBV30 forward primers with a C-beta reverse primer. TCRdb re-called the multiplex PCR reads through MiXCR, storing one row per CDR3 protein. The top ten hold 6% to 8.5% of the sample, which has around 210,000 distinct CDR3 sequences, less than 75% seen once. J gave up 5 bases and V 8 bases, and 14 bases lay outside the gene matches. The CDR3 consists of 16 residues. The germline V gene encodes CDR1 SGHAT and CDR2 FQDESV (reference sequence). Concerning this clonotype: What it recognizes is unknown.

Blood RNA came from unsorted whole blood; germline DNA was also extracted. This clonotype originated in a woman aged 55-69 years with primary liver carcinoma and hepatitis B virus infection. Sequencing input: peripheral blood. J is TRBJ2-3 and V is TRBV11-1; 9 positions match TRBD1. The CDR3 here is CASSPSGTGGLDTQYF. The CDR3 DNA sequence: TGTGCCAGCTCACCCTCCGGAACAGGGGGCCTAGATACGCAGTATTTT.